The 2 T cell receptor beta chains given below trace back to one sample, sequenced in a study of blood T cell repertoires in COVID-19. Some clones are missing from TCRdb's copy, which holds only in-frame ones; the method was immunoSEQ multiplex PCR. The data hold 50,000 to 80,000 clones, with approximately 90% observed a single time. The source material was PBMCs or T cells enriched from blood (not recorded which). Receptors were obtained from a woman in her 40s who had recovered from COVID-19.

The V and J genes are TRBV9 and TRBJ2-2; 12 bases match TRBD2. J was trimmed by 4 bases and V by 4 bases; bases with no gene match: 8. The CDR3 is made up of 17 amino acids. Germline assignment: CDR1 SGDLS and CDR2 YYNGEE. CDR3 residues: CASSRTSSGGVTGELFF. The CDR3 region has the DNA TGTGCCAGCAGCCGTACCTCTAGCGGGGGGGTCACCGGGGAGCTGTTTTTT.

The chain links TRBV11-3 to TRBJ2-3; 10 bases are a match to TRBD2. The ends lost 7 bases at V and 2 bases at J; junction bases unmatched: 6. Germline-derived CDR1 and CDR2 are SGHNT and YENEEA. This CDR3 spans 15 amino acids. Here the CDR3 reads CASIPSGGTTDTQYF. DNA for the CDR3: TGTGCCAGCATTCCTAGCGGGGGCACCACAGATACGCAGTATTTT.